The source of this T cell receptor (beta chain) is a study of blood T cell repertoires in COVID-19. As for the study in general: Samples came from the United States, Italy and Spain, spanning acute and convalescent COVID-19. Sample material is recorded as cDNA or gDNA derived from T cells, B-cell-depleted T cells, or PBMCs.

Germline CDR1 is LNHDA and CDR2 is SQIVND (reference sequence). This CDR3 spans 16 amino acids. Trimming at V came to 1 base and at J to 2 bases, leaving 8 bases not matched to a gene. Method: immunoSEQ multiplex PCR; TCRdb's copy keeps in-frame clones and lacks some. The sample shows about 89,000 clones, just under 85% of them seen only once. The TCR comes from a man between 65 and 85 years old with acute or convalescent COVID-19. The sequenced sample was peripheral blood. The chain uses TRBV19 and TRBJ2-7; TRBD2 matches 7 bases. The CDR3 sequence: CASSIGGGPLPYEQYF. The CDR3 bases are TGTGCCAGTAGTATAGGGGGAGGGCCTCTTCCCTACGAGCAGTACTTC. The full variable domain, its missing parts supplied by reference TRBV19 and TRBJ2-7, is DGGITQSPKYLFRKEGQNVTLSCEQNLNHDAMYWYRQDPGQGLRLIYYSQIVNDFQKGDIAEGYSVSREKKESFPLTVTSAQKNPTAFYLCASSIGGGPLPYEQYFGPGTRLTVT.